The 31 T cell receptor beta chains below come from one sample, sequenced in a study of regulatory T cells in long-lasting Graves disease listed by TCRdb under 2021. Libraries were prepared through multiplex PCR. Sequencing relied on an Illumina HiSeq 4000. TCR beta libraries were built with iRepertoire HTBI primers and Arm-PCR amplification of CDR3 regions. The public reads were run again by TCRdb, first through fastp at Q25 and then through MiXCR, and only productive beta chains were kept. CDR3 protein duplicates are merged, each entry listing the most common genes and DNA. The sample table holds around 500,000 distinct CDR3 sequences, of which about 14% were seen once. The ten top clones hold 10% of the sample. The time point label of this sample denotes: newly diagnosed GD, antithyroid drugs for less than 3 months. For both TCR sequencing and RNA sequencing, RNA was extracted from PBMCs using TRIzol.

The same sample was also used in a study of T cells in Graves' hyperthyroidism and ophthalmopathy.

Sequenced here: peripheral blood mononuclear cells (PBMCs), sampled at new diagnosis, from a patient treated with antithyroid drugs. All receptors come from a man aged 25 to 40 with Graves disease. Donor details come from another sample of the same person, matched by shared clones.

This clonotype was picked up many times. The V and J genes are TRBV30 and TRBJ1-1; possible D gene TRBD1, 5 bases. Trimming stripped 2 bases from V and 6 bases from J, with 13 bases between. This CDR3 is built from 13 residues. Germline V gene data show CDR1 as GTSNPN and CDR2 as SVGIG (reference sequence). CDR3 DNA sequence: TGTGCCTGGAGTCCCGGTGGGGGTTCTGAAGCTTTCTTT. Translating gives CAWSPGGGSEAFF. Using reference TRBV30 and TRBJ1-1 for the parts outside the CDR3, the full variable domain is SQTIHQWPATLVQPVGSPLSLECTVEGTSNPNLYWYRQAAGRGLQLLFYSVGIGQISSEVPQNLSASRPQDRQFILSSKKLLLSDSGFYLCAWSPGGGSEAFFGQGTRLTVV.

This chain links TRBV12-5 with TRBJ2-2; a possible D gene is TRBD2 (7 bases). CDR1 is LGHNT, CDR2 FRNRAP, per germline. V lost 7 bases and J lost 7, with 13 bases in between. The CDR3 is 13 amino acids. Here the CDR3 DNA reads TGTGCTAGTGCCCGGGGGGCCGGCGGGGAGCTGTTTTTT. Residues: CASARGAGGELFF.

The sample holds many counts of this clonotype. The chain combines TRBV6-5 with TRBJ2-7, with a tentative D call TRBD1 (5 bases). This CDR3 has 13 residues. In germline, CDR1 is MNHEY, CDR2 SVGAGI. V was pared by 2 bases and J by 3 bases, with 8 bases between. In DNA, the CDR3 is TGTGCCAGCAGTTACCCCGGACACTACGAGCAGTACTTC. Translation gives CASSYPGHYEQYF.

This clonotype was found many times. The rearrangement joins TRBV20-1 to TRBJ2-1, with TRBD1 as a possible D gene (8 bases). The germline gives CDR1 DFQATT, CDR2 SNEGSKA (reference sequence). There are 16 residues in the CDR3. Trimming removed 6 bases at V and 7 bases at J, with 25 bases between. The CDR3 reads CSADSGGAREMNEQFF. In nucleotides, the CDR3 is TGCAGTGCGGACTCAGGGGGCGCGCGGGAGATGAATGAGCAGTTCTTC.

Of note for this clonotype: A junction boundary mismatches the germline segment, possibly from a read error. The gene calls are TRBV7-9 and TRBJ2-1, with D possibly called TRBD1 or TRBD2 (5 bases each). Germline CDR1 and CDR2: SEHNR and FQNEAQ (reference sequence). The CDR3 covers 13 residues. This CDR3 reads CASLGTSYSEQFF. Written as DNA, the CDR3 is TGTGCCAGCTTGGGGACCTCCTACAGTGAGCAGTTCTTC.

The chain has TRBV19 and TRBJ2-7; tentatively, D is TRBD1 or TRBD2 (5 bases each). The CDR3 consists of 13 residues. Per the germline V gene, CDR1 is LNHDA and CDR2 is SQIVND (reference sequence). Between the trimmed V and J ends, which lost 6 bases and 6 bases, there was a span of 15 bases. CDR3 sequence reads: CASRGDPGSEQYF. CDR3 bases: TGTGCCAGTAGGGGGGACCCAGGGAGCGAGCAGTACTTC.

The gene calls are TRBV7-2 and TRBJ2-3; 12 bases align to TRBD1. The CDR3 contains 18 residues. Germline V CDR1 and CDR2: SGHTA, FQGNSA. The V and J ends lost 4 bases and 5 bases, in that order; junction bases with no gene match: 13. CDR3 amino acids: CASSSLGQGAHYEDTQYF. The CDR3 bases are TGTGCCAGCAGCTCACTGGGACAGGGGGCTCATTATGAAGATACGCAGTATTTT.

This clonotype appeared many times. V and J are TRBV28 and TRBJ1-2, with unresolved D. CDR1 is MDHEN and CDR2 is SYDVKM in the germline V gene. This CDR3 is 13 amino acids long. The ends were cut back, 6 bases at V and 2 bases at J, with 10 bases in the middle. The CDR3 DNA sequence: TGTGCCAGCAGGGCTGTCAGCAACTATGGCTACACCTTC. This gives the protein CASRAVSNYGYTF.

This clonotype was picked up many times. The chain combines TRBV12-3 or TRBV12-4 with TRBJ2-7; D perhaps matches TRBD1 (5 bases). V lost 6 bases and J 1 base, leaving 13 bases between the germline ends. The CDR3 length is 14 residues. CDR3 region: CASSNLTVSYEQYF. CDR3 in DNA: TGTGCCAGCAGCAACCTGACAGTATCCTACGAGCAGTACTTC.

This clonotype was seen repeatedly, ten times or more. CDR3 sequence: CASSSSFSGTYEQYF. The CDR3 bases are TGTGCCAGCAGTTCCTCTTTTAGCGGGACGTACGAGCAGTACTTC. The genes are TRBV27 and TRBJ2-7, with 8 bases fitting TRBD2. V lost 4 bases, J lost 4 bases, and 9 bases stayed unmatched. This CDR3 spans 15 amino acids. Germline-derived CDR1 and CDR2 are MNHEY and SMNVEV (reference sequence).

The rearrangement joins TRBV10-3 to TRBJ2-7, with D perhaps matching TRBD2 (5 bases). V lost 3 bases, J lost 6 bases, and 6 bases lay in between. The CDR3 has 11 amino acids. Germline V CDR1 and CDR2: ENHRY, SYGVKD. The CDR3 coding sequence is TGTGCCATCAGTGAAAGCGGCGAGCAGTACTTC. It codes for CAISESGEQYF.

The V and J genes are TRBV4-3 and TRBJ2-5, with D possibly TRBD2 on 6 matching bases. The germline CDR1 and CDR2 sequences are LGHNA and YSLEER. There are 17 residues in the CDR3. V was trimmed by 3 bases and J by 3 bases, leaving 20 bases between them. CDR3 loop: CASSQLLRRREEETQYF. CDR3 nucleotides: TGCGCCAGCAGCCAGTTACTACGGAGGAGGGAGGAAGAGACCCAGTACTTC.

This clonotype has ten or more counts. The chain joins TRBV2 to TRBJ2-1, with 8 bases lining up with TRBD1. There are 15 residues in the CDR3. The ends lost 1 base at V and 5 bases at J; junction bases unmatched: 4. Germline lookup yields CDR1 SNHLY and CDR2 FYNNEI. The CDR3 region is CASSEGQGRNNEQFF. The CDR3 region has the DNA TGTGCCAGCAGTGAAGGACAGGGGAGGAACAATGAGCAGTTCTTC.

Of note for this clonotype: A read error may be the cause here, since a much bigger clone is one base away. This rearrangement joins TRBV12-3 or TRBV12-4 to TRBJ2-7; D might be TRBD1 (5 bases). This CDR3 has 15 amino acids. Trimming stripped 10 bases from V and 9 bases from J, with 28 bases between. The CDR3 loop is CATADKFLTQSVQYF. CDR3 in DNA: TGTGCCACCGCGGACAAGTTTCTTACCCAATCCGTGCAGTACTTC.

This clonotype was seen ten or more times. V gene TRBV10-3 combines with J gene TRBJ2-7; no firm D call. This CDR3 is 13 amino acids long. The V end was cut by 5 bases, the J end by 4 bases, with 12 bases between. CDR1 is ENHRY and CDR2 is SYGVKD in the germline V gene. The CDR3 spells CAISLYGEYEQYF. The CDR3 DNA reads as TGTGCCATCAGTCTATATGGCGAATACGAGCAGTACTTC.

This clonotype was seen ten or more times. This chain joins TRBV29-1 and TRBJ2-1; D uncertain. This CDR3 is 14 amino acids long. CDR1 and CDR2 from the germline V gene are SQVTM and ANQGSEA. V was pared by 3 bases and J by 0 bases, with 9 bases between. The CDR3 DNA is TGCAGCGTTGATACGGAGAGCTCCTACAATGAGCAGTTCTTC. Encoded protein: CSVDTESSYNEQFF.

This clonotype has at least ten counts. The rearrangement joins TRBV20-1 to TRBJ2-7, with 9 bases lining up with TRBD1. The junction had 8 bases not matched to a gene; V was cut back by 4 bases and J by 1 base. The CDR3 covers 15 residues. Germline CDR1 reads DFQATT; CDR2 reads SNEGSKA (reference sequence). Written as DNA, the CDR3 is TGCAGTGCTACCGATACAGGGGGCAGTTCCTACGAGCAGTACTTC. It encodes CSATDTGGSSYEQYF.

The chain uses TRBV6-1 and TRBJ2-1; D unresolved. The CDR3 is made up of 12 amino acids. V dropped 6 bases and J dropped 5 bases, with 8 bases sitting between them. Germline V gene lookup returns CDR1 MNHNS and CDR2 SASEGT. CDR3 sequence: CASRQNHNEQFF. DNA of the CDR3: TGTGCCAGCAGGCAAAACCACAATGAGCAGTTCTTC.

This clonotype was counted at least ten times. The CDR3 loop is CSVRSLRNTEAFF. The CDR3 bases are TGCAGCGTGAGGTCCCTCCGGAACACTGAAGCTTTCTTT. The rearrangement uses TRBV29-1 and TRBJ1-1, with unresolved D. The V gene's germline CDR1 is SQVTM and CDR2 ANQGSEA. Trimming stripped 6 bases from V and 1 base from J, with 12 bases between. The CDR3 is made up of 13 amino acids.

This clonotype was seen only a few times. The rearrangement joins TRBV27 to TRBJ2-7; possibly TRBD1 for D (6 bases). This CDR3 is built from 14 residues. The ends were cut back, 6 bases at V and 2 bases at J, with 14 bases in the middle. Per germline, CDR1 MNHEY and CDR2 SMNVEV (reference sequence). The CDR3 spells CASRPRDNAYEQYF. The CDR3 DNA sequence: TGTGCCAGCAGACCCCGGGACAACGCCTACGAGCAGTACTTC.

This clonotype was seen repeatedly, ten times or more. The chain carries TRBV2 and TRBJ1-1; a possible D gene is TRBD1 (6 bases). V was cut by 6 bases and J by 4 bases, with 9 bases left in between. The germline V gene has CDR1 SNHLY and CDR2 FYNNEI. This CDR3 comprises 12 residues. The CDR3, as DNA: TGTGCCAGCAGAGAGGACAGCACTGAAGCTTTCTTT. It encodes CASREDSTEAFF.

Regarding this clonotype: This may arise from a read error, as a much more abundant clone is one base away. V usage is TRBV29-1 and J usage is TRBJ2-1, with TRBD2 matching 11 bases. Germline values: CDR1 SQVTM, CDR2 ANQGSEA. The CDR3 contains 16 residues. This chain's CDR3 is CSVHTGTSGSHNEQFF. The DNA for the CDR3 is TGCAGCGTCCATACCGGGACTAGCGGCTCCCACAATGAGCAGTTCTTC.

This clonotype showed up many times. The chain uses TRBV2 and TRBJ2-3; the match to TRBD2 covers 9 bases. The end of the DNA aligns better with TRBJ2-5, so the J call may be wrong. The CDR3 loop spans 14 amino acids. The germline CDR1 and CDR2 sequences are SNHLY and FYNNEI. The CDR3 is CASRDWTSAETQYF. As DNA, the CDR3 is TGTGCCAGCAGGGATTGGACTAGCGCGGAGACCCAGTACTTC.

The genes are TRBV5-1 and TRBJ2-2; D not resolved. Germline assignment: CDR1 SGHRS and CDR2 YFSETQ. The CDR3 consists of 15 residues. The V gene lost 1 base and the J gene lost 4 bases, with 11 bases spanning the gap. The DNA for the CDR3 is TGCGCCAGCAGCTTGTTTGTGCGGAGCACCGGGGAGCTGTTTTTT. The encoded protein is CASSLFVRSTGELFF.

The chain uses TRBV19 and TRBJ2-7; a weak D match, TRBD1 (8 bases). The CDR3 sequence is 15 residues long. The V end was cut by 6 bases, the J end by 3 bases, with 18 bases between. Looked up from germline, CDR1 is LNHDA and CDR2 is SQIVND (reference sequence). CDR3 bases: TGTGCCAGTAGCGAAGCGGGACAGGTTCTCTACGAGCAGTACTTC. Its protein is CASSEAGQVLYEQYF.

This clonotype was seen ten or more times. The J gene is TRBJ1-4, the V gene TRBV20-1; maybe TRBD1 (6 bases). Germline values: CDR1 DFQATT, CDR2 SNEGSKA (reference sequence). The CDR3 has 13 residues. Trimming took 8 bases from V and 1 from J, leaving 11 bases between them. The CDR3 DNA is TGCAGTACCCGGGGGCGAACTAATGAAAAACTGTTTTTT. It yields the protein CSTRGRTNEKLFF.

This clonotype was counted many times. The chain couples TRBV6-2 or TRBV6-3 to TRBJ1-5; no reliable D call. Trimming shortened V by 4 bases and J by 5 bases, and 6 bases separated the two germline ends. Germline values: CDR1 MNHEY, CDR2 SVGEGT. The CDR3 spans 12 residues. CDR3 sequence: CASSSYDQPQHF. CDR3 DNA sequence: TGTGCCAGCAGTTCCTACGATCAGCCCCAGCATTTT.

The chain carries TRBV6-1 and TRBJ1-2, with D possibly matching TRBD1 (5 bases). Germline assignment: CDR1 MNHNS and CDR2 SASEGT. V lost 10 bases and J lost 0, with 9 bases in between. The CDR3 contains 12 residues. As DNA, the CDR3 is TGTGCCACCATGACAGCTAACTATGGCTACACCTTC. It is translated as CATMTANYGYTF.

This clonotype was recorded at least ten times. The chain recombines TRBV12-3 or TRBV12-4 with TRBJ2-2; possibly TRBD2 for D (5 bases). V was shortened by 5 bases and J by 4 bases, with 14 bases between the two germline ends. The CDR3 covers 15 residues. As DNA, the CDR3 is TGTGCCAGCAGTGTGAGTGTCGAGGGCACCGGGGAGCTGTTTTTT. Translation: CASSVSVEGTGELFF.

This clonotype showed up many times. This sequence joins TRBV30 and TRBJ1-1; no definite D call. Trimming took off 5 bases at V and 11 bases at J, with 12 bases between the two ends. The CDR3 length is 10 residues. Per the germline V gene, CDR1 is GTSNPN and CDR2 is SVGIG (reference sequence). The CDR3 DNA reads as TGTGCCTGGCGTAAAATAGGGGCTTTCTTT. This gives the protein CAWRKIGAFF.

A few counts support this clonotype. The chain has TRBV4-2 and TRBJ2-5, with 7 bases fitting TRBD2. The CDR3 runs 15 residues. The germline V gene encodes CDR1 LGHNA and CDR2 YNFKEQ. V gave up 0 bases and J gave up 3 bases; unmatched junction bases: 4. The CDR3 reads CASSQDGGGEETQYF. The CDR3 nucleotides are TGTGCCAGCAGCCAAGATGGGGGGGGGGAAGAGACCCAGTACTTC.